The TCR beta chain described here comes from a study of shared clonotypes between healthy human individuals. The V gene's germline CDR1 is SGHAT and CDR2 FQNNGV. The ends were cut back, 3 bases at V and 6 bases at J, with 16 bases in the middle. The length of the CDR3 is 15 residues. Across several immunoSEQ plates, the genomic DNA of each subset was split evenly. Replicate sorted-subset PCRs were loaded with around 220 ng DNA, about 28,000 T cell genomes. Measured with immunoSEQ multiplex PCR; TCRdb has only the in-frame clones, and not every one. The sample lists about a million clones; approximately 68% were seen once. Overall study results and limits: Generation probabilities of non-shared clonotypes were lower (relative to those shared by all four donors).

To note about this clone: Its specificity is not known.

The sequence was collected from a man aged 18 to 29 in good health. Sequenced material: memory CD4+ T cells sorted from blood. This sample's subset: CD45RA-negative fraction. J is TRBJ2-3 and V is TRBV11-2; possibly TRBD1 or TRBD2 for D (5 bases each). DNA for the CDR3: TGTGCCAGCAGCTTCGGGACGCAAGTCATCGATACGCAGTATTTT. It codes for CASSFGTQVIDTQYF. The whole variable domain, filled in from reference TRBV11-2 and TRBJ2-3, reads EAGVAQSPRYKIIEKRQSVAFWCNPISGHATLYWYQQILGQGPKLLIQFQNNGVVDDSQLPKDRFSAERLKGVDSTLKIQPAKLEDSAVYLCASSFGTQVIDTQYFGPGTRLTVL.